The 25 T cell receptor beta chains given below trace back to one sample, sequenced in a study of blood T cell repertoires in COVID-19. Generated by immunoSEQ multiplex PCR, the TCRdb table keeps only in-frame clones and is missing some. Of approximately 180,000 clones listed, roughly 84% are singletons. The specimen sequenced was peripheral blood. These receptors originate from a person aged 70 to 79 with COVID-19, enrolled during active disease.

The chain uses TRBV6-5 and TRBJ1-6, with 8 bases identical to TRBD1. The ends lost 0 bases at V and 13 bases at J; junction bases unmatched: 11. CDR1 and CDR2 (germline): MNHEY, SVGAGI. The CDR3 totals 16 residues. CDR3 in amino acids: CASSYSMVQGVSPLHF. Written as DNA, the CDR3 is TGTGCCAGCAGTTACTCGATGGTACAGGGGGTTTCCCCCCTCCACTTT.

The chain links TRBV6-6 to TRBJ1-5; perhaps TRBD1 as D (6 bases). V was clipped by 5 bases and J by 3 bases, with 11 bases between them. This CDR3 region has 14 residues. Looked up from germline, CDR1 is MNHNY and CDR2 is SVGAGI (reference sequence). CDR3 nucleotide sequence: TGTGCCAGCAGTCAACAGGGACCCAATCAGCCCCAGCATTTT. Translation gives CASSQQGPNQPQHF.

As DNA, the CDR3 is TGTGCCAGCAGTTACAATGCCCGACAGGGGGCGATCACCGGGGAGCTGTTTTTT. It encodes CASSYNARQGAITGELFF. V gene TRBV6-2 or TRBV6-3 combines with J gene TRBJ2-2, with 10 bases identical to TRBD1. V lost 2 bases and J lost 4; bases outside the gene matches: 10. The CDR3 consists of 18 residues. Per the germline V gene, CDR1 is MNHEY and CDR2 is SVGEGT.

This chain joins TRBV28 and TRBJ1-1; 8 positions match TRBD1. J gave up 10 bases and V 1 base, and 8 bases lay outside the gene matches. The CDR3 is made up of 14 amino acids. CDR1 is MDHEN, CDR2 SYDVKM, per germline. This CDR3 reads CASSLSGQGGRAFF. The CDR3 DNA follows: TGTGCCAGCAGTTTATCTGGACAGGGAGGGCGAGCTTTCTTT.

This CDR3 reads CASSWGGQANVLTF. CDR3 sequence (DNA): TGTGCCAGCAGTTGGGGGGGACAGGCCAACGTCCTGACTTTC. This chain uses TRBV6-5 with TRBJ2-6; tentatively, D is TRBD2 (7 bases). Germline loops: CDR1 MNHEY, CDR2 SVGAGI. CDR3 size: 14 residues. V was pared by 4 bases and J by 6 bases, with 10 bases between.

J is TRBJ2-7 and V is TRBV5-8, with 7 bases matching TRBD1. This CDR3 comprises 14 residues. The germline gives CDR1 SGHTS, CDR2 YDEGEE. Trimming cost V 3 bases and J 5 bases; bases outside gene matches: 8. The CDR3 DNA follows: TGTGCCAGCAGCTCATATAACAGGGGCCACGAGCAGTACTTC. Encoded protein: CASSSYNRGHEQYF.

The genes are TRBV3-1 (or the pseudogene TRBV3-2) and TRBJ2-1; maybe TRBD1 (7 bases). CDR1 and CDR2 (germline): LGHDT, YNNKEL (reference sequence). The V gene lost 2 bases and the J gene lost 7 bases, with 21 bases spanning the gap. The CDR3 is 17 amino acids. CDR3 protein: CASSQPGGTVPLNEQFF. In nucleotides, the CDR3 is TGTGCCAGCAGCCAACCTGGAGGGACAGTACCTTTGAATGAGCAGTTCTTC.

The V and J genes are TRBV5-1 and TRBJ2-3; 7 nucleotides agree with TRBD2. This CDR3 contains 14 residues. Unmatched junction bases numbered 10, after V lost 6 bases and J lost 6 bases. Germline V lookup: CDR1 SGHRS, CDR2 YFSETQ. The CDR3 nucleotides are TGCGCCAGCACGTCGGGGGGACTCAGGGATACGCAGTATTTT. This codes for CASTSGGLRDTQYF. The full variable domain, in which reference TRBV5-1 and TRBJ2-3 provide the parts outside the CDR3, is KAGVTQTPRYLIKTRGQQVTLSCSPISGHRSVSWYQQTPGQGLQFLFEYFSETQRNKGNFPGRFSGRQFSNSRSEMNVSTLELGDSALYLCASTSGGLRDTQYFGPGTRLTVL.

The chain employs TRBV2 and TRBJ1-1, with 9 bases matching TRBD1. The CDR3 covers 14 residues. Germline V gene lookup returns CDR1 SNHLY and CDR2 FYNNEI. Losses at the gene ends were 6 bases for V and 8 bases for J; bases not matched to a gene: 10. CDR3 DNA sequence: TGTGCCAGCAGGACTCAACCGACAGGGGGAGAAGCTTTCTTT. Amino acid sequence: CASRTQPTGGEAFF.

The chain employs TRBV10-1 and TRBJ1-4; TRBD1 matches 7 bases. The germline CDR1 and CDR2 sequences are WNHNN and SYGVQD (reference sequence). The length of the CDR3 is 13 residues. V was clipped by 7 bases and J by 6 bases; unmatched bases: 5. Here the CDR3 DNA reads TGCGCCAGCACTTCCGGGACAGATGAAAAACTGTTTTTT. Protein sequence: CASTSGTDEKLFF.

The chain has TRBV12-3 or TRBV12-4 and TRBJ2-7; weak D call: TRBD2 (7 bases). This CDR3 contains 13 residues. Trimming removed 6 bases at V and 5 bases at J, with 14 bases between. The CDR3 nucleotides read TGTGCCAGCAGCCCGAGGGGGAGGGACGAGCAGTACTTC. Amino acids: CASSPRGRDEQYF.

The V gene is TRBV15, the J gene TRBJ1-6; 9 bases are a match to TRBD1. J gave up 6 bases and V 0 bases, and 3 bases lay outside the gene matches. Germline V lookup: CDR1 LNHNV, CDR2 YYDKDF (reference sequence). This CDR3 has 16 residues. DNA for the CDR3: TGTGCCACCAGCAGAGATACGGGACAGGGTAATTCACCCCTCCACTTT. Amino acid sequence: CATSRDTGQGNSPLHF.

The chain has TRBV5-4 and TRBJ2-7, with D perhaps TRBD2 (5 bases). Looked up from germline, CDR1 is SGHNT and CDR2 is YYREEE (reference sequence). The V end was cut by 7 bases, the J end by 0 bases, with 14 bases between. The CDR3 extends over 14 amino acids. In DNA, the CDR3 is TGTGCCAGCGCCCGGGGAATCAACTCCTACGAGCAGTACTTC. As protein: CASARGINSYEQYF.

This chain joins TRBV15 and TRBJ1-5; D unresolved. This CDR3 contains 13 residues. CDR1 is LNHNV, CDR2 YYDKDF, per germline (reference sequence). V was trimmed by 4 bases and J by 2 bases, leaving 6 bases between them. In nucleotides, the CDR3 is TGTGCCACCAGCATAGTCGGCAATCAGCCCCAGCATTTT. Encoded protein: CATSIVGNQPQHF.

The chain joins TRBV6-5 to TRBJ1-2, with D possibly matching TRBD1 (6 bases). V was pared by 2 bases and J by 5 bases, with 12 bases between. This CDR3 spans 14 amino acids. Germline values: CDR1 MNHEY, CDR2 SVGAGI. As DNA, the CDR3 is TGTGCCAGCAGTTACCATACACAGGGTTATGGCTACACCTTC. This codes for CASSYHTQGYGYTF.

V usage is TRBV7-9 and J usage is TRBJ1-1, with D possibly TRBD1 on 6 matching bases. Looked up from germline, CDR1 is SEHNR and CDR2 is FQNEAQ (reference sequence). With 5 bases removed from V and 11 bases from J, the gap between germline ends came to 21 bases. This CDR3 has 14 residues. The CDR3 nucleotides are TGTGCCAGCAGCGGAACTCCGGGACAACGGTCTGCTTTCTTT. This encodes CASSGTPGQRSAFF.

This chain uses TRBV10-3 with TRBJ2-5; D is unclear. Germline-derived CDR1 and CDR2 are ENHRY and SYGVKD. The V end lost 3 bases, the J end lost 0 bases, and 11 bases lay between the germline ends. There are 15 residues in the CDR3. Here the CDR3 DNA reads TGTGCCATCAGTGATTCACAGAAGTACCAAGAGACCCAGTACTTC. This codes for CAISDSQKYQETQYF.

The rearrangement uses TRBV11-3 and TRBJ2-2; the match to TRBD2 covers 9 bases. V was pared by 3 bases and J by 0 bases, with 5 bases of the junction left unmatched. The CDR3 length is 17 residues. Looked up from germline, CDR1 is SGHNT and CDR2 is YENEEA. The CDR3 nucleotides are TGTGCCAGCAGCTTTGGGCTAGCGGGGACGAACACCGGGGAGCTGTTTTTT. Its protein product is CASSFGLAGTNTGELFF. The variable domain in full, with the rest retrieved from reference TRBV11-3 and TRBJ2-2, is EAGVVQSPRYKIIEKKQPVAFWCNPISGHNTLYWYLQNLGQGPELLIRYENEEAVDDSQLPKDRFSAERLKGVDSTLKIQPAELGDSAVYLCASSFGLAGTNTGELFFGEGSRLTVL.

The J gene is TRBJ2-5, the V gene TRBV6-5; 11 bases agree with TRBD2. The CDR3 is made up of 14 amino acids. V lost 5 bases and J lost 4; bases outside the gene matches: 3. Per the germline V gene, CDR1 is MNHEY and CDR2 is SVGAGI. Written as DNA, the CDR3 is TGTGCCAGCAGTCGAGGGACTAGCGGAGAGACCCAGTACTTC. Encoded protein: CASSRGTSGETQYF.

This chain uses TRBV6-1 with TRBJ1-4; D is unresolved. CDR3 length: 14 amino acids. Trimming shortened V by 3 bases and J by 8 bases, and 13 bases separated the two germline ends. Germline V gene lookup returns CDR1 MNHNS and CDR2 SASEGT. This CDR3 reads CASSEGLPPEKLFF. The CDR3 nucleotides are TGTGCCAGCAGTGAGGGCTTACCTCCAGAAAAACTGTTTTTT.

The chain is built from TRBV4-3 and TRBJ2-1; 7 bases align to TRBD2. The V and J ends lost 0 bases and 13 bases, in that order; junction bases with no gene match: 6. This CDR3 is 13 amino acids long. The germline CDR1 and CDR2 sequences are LGHNA and YSLEER. The CDR3 region is CASSQDIGRPQFF. CDR3 in DNA: TGCGCCAGCAGCCAAGACATCGGGAGGCCACAGTTCTTC.

This clone appeared a single time. This rearrangement joins TRBV6-6 to TRBJ2-5; no clear D gene. Trimming took 6 bases from V and 5 from J, leaving 13 bases between them. The germline CDR1 and CDR2 sequences are MNHNY and SVGAGI (reference sequence). CDR3 length equals 13 residues. CDR3 region: CASSQLPWETQYF. Written as DNA, the CDR3 is TGTGCCAGCAGCCAACTCCCCTGGGAGACCCAGTACTTC.

The rearrangement links TRBV2 to TRBJ2-5; 13 bases agree with TRBD2. After removal of 1 base from V and 4 bases from J, the junction contained 6 bases not matched to a gene. This CDR3 has 17 amino acids. Germline lookup yields CDR1 SNHLY and CDR2 FYNNEI. The CDR3 nucleotides are TGTGCCAGCAGTGAAGTAGGTGGACTAGCGGGAGCAGAGACCCAGTACTTC. Protein sequence: CASSEVGGLAGAETQYF.

This clone appeared a single time. The V and J genes are TRBV5-5 and TRBJ1-1; 10 bases map to TRBD1. CDR3 length: 15 residues. Germline V gene data show CDR1 as SGHKS and CDR2 as YYEKEE (reference sequence). Losses at the gene ends were 4 bases for V and 3 bases for J; bases not matched to a gene: 6. The CDR3 sequence: CASSRRDRGDTEAFF. DNA for the CDR3: TGTGCCAGCAGCCGCCGGGACAGGGGTGACACTGAAGCTTTCTTT.

The table lists this clone with a few counts. This sample includes further DNA sequences coding for the same CDR3. This chain joins TRBV27 and TRBJ1-6; 8 bases align to TRBD1. Trimming at V came to 5 bases and at J to 7 bases, leaving 7 bases not matched to a gene. Germline CDR1 MNHEY, CDR2 SMNVEV (reference sequence). This CDR3 has 15 residues. CDR3 sequence (DNA): TGTGCCAGCAGTCGGTGGACAGGGTCGAATTCACCCCTCCACTTT. This codes for CASSRWTGSNSPLHF.